This TCR beta chain was recorded in a study of T cells in Graves' hyperthyroidism and ophthalmopathy. This clonotype was detected a few times. Its specificity is not known. Study conclusions and caveats: Prediction of ophthalmopathy progression came a median approximately 6.6 months pre-onset.

This CDR3 contains 14 residues. With 7 bases removed from V and 6 bases from J, the gap between germline ends came to 19 bases. Germline CDR1 reads SNHLY; CDR2 reads FYNNEI. Regions amplified from RNA transcripts were the TCR beta CDR3 regions. An initial round of RT-PCR targeting the TCR CDR3 relied on the HTBI primer set. TCRdb used MiXCR to reprocess the multiplex PCR reads, holding one entry per CDR3 protein. The sample has roughly 280,000 distinct CDR3 sequences, around 20% seen once; the top ten hold about 60%. Clinical Activity Scores of at least 3, NOSPECS grades of at least 4 and durations under 3 months characterized ophthalmopathy patients. A 10 ml volume of fresh peripheral blood provided the PBMCs.

The sample comprised blood. This chain links TRBV2 with TRBJ2-7, with D possibly called TRBD1 or TRBD2 (5 bases each). This clonotype was obtained from a man between 25 and 39 years old with Graves' ophthalmopathy. This CDR3 reads CASTGRDRFGEQYF. The CDR3 DNA reads TGTGCCAGCACCGGCCGGGACCGCTTCGGCGAGCAGTACTTC.